The 9 T cell receptor beta chains presented below share a single source sample, sequenced in a study of response to subunit inactivated influenza vaccine. TCRdb re-called the RT-PCR reads through MiXCR, storing one row per CDR3 protein. The sample has roughly 710,000 distinct CDR3 sequences, 11% to 15% seen once. Sample: PBMCs from blood, taken around two weeks before vaccination. The receptors here all came from a man aged 50 to 59 who received an inactivated influenza vaccine.

This clonotype was recorded a few times. The chain joins TRBV5-1 to TRBJ2-3; D uncertain. The germline CDR1 and CDR2 sequences are SGHRS and YFSETQ. V was trimmed by 1 base and J by 1 base, leaving 13 bases between them. This CDR3 region has 16 residues. The chain's CDR3 is CASSLRWGIGTDTQYF. The CDR3 DNA follows: TGCGCCAGCAGCTTGAGATGGGGTATTGGCACAGATACGCAGTATTTT.

This clonotype appeared many times. This chain connects TRBV29-1 to TRBJ1-2; D not certain. The germline gives CDR1 SQVTM, CDR2 ANQGSEA. Trimming cost V 5 bases and J 8 bases, with 15 bases left between them. This CDR3 region has 12 residues. CDR3: CSVRTSSEGYTF. CDR3 in DNA: TGCAGCGTTAGAACCAGTTCGGAAGGCTACACCTTC. The whole variable domain, remainder taken from reference TRBV29-1 and TRBJ1-2, is SAVISQKPSRDICQRGTSLTIQCQVDSQVTMMFWYRQQPGQSLTLIATANQGSEATYESGFVIDKFPISRPNLTFSTLTVSNMSPEDSSIYLCSVRTSSEGYTFGSGTRLTVV.

This clonotype has a handful of counts. This chain connects TRBV20-1 to TRBJ1-5; D possibly corresponds to TRBD1 (5 bases). The CDR3 covers 17 residues. V lost 6 bases and J 7 bases, leaving 28 bases between the germline ends. Germline V gives CDR1 DFQATT, CDR2 SNEGSKA (reference sequence). The CDR3 loop is CSASAGVGNSAVQPQHF. The CDR3 bases are TGCAGTGCCAGCGCGGGGGTCGGGAACTCAGCTGTCCAGCCCCAGCATTTT.

This clonotype has more than one count but fewer than ten. The V and J genes are TRBV20-1 and TRBJ1-2; D might be TRBD1 (6 bases). Trimming took 6 bases from V and 7 from J, leaving 18 bases between them. Germline CDR1 is DFQATT and CDR2 is SNEGSKA (reference sequence). CDR3 length: 13 amino acids. The CDR3 sequence: CSAIHRVMGGYTF. CDR3 DNA sequence: TGCAGTGCCATTCACAGGGTAATGGGTGGCTACACCTTC.

This clonotype was found a few times. The chain uses TRBV3-1 and TRBJ2-3; 7 bases match TRBD2. The J segment lost 9 bases and the V segment lost 10 bases, leaving 7 bases of the junction unmatched. In germline, CDR1 is LGHDT, CDR2 YNNKEL (reference sequence). The CDR3 totals 11 residues. CDR3 in amino acids: CATREGKTQYF. The CDR3 region has the DNA TGTGCCACCAGGGAGGGGAAGACGCAGTATTTT.

V usage is TRBV6-2 or TRBV6-3 and J usage is TRBJ1-4, with no clear D. V was pared by 2 bases and J by 10 bases, with 8 bases between. CDR3 length: 12 residues. CDR1 is MNHEY, CDR2 SVGEGT, per germline. DNA for the CDR3: TGTGCCAGCAGTTACCGATGGGGAAAACTGTTTTTT. This codes for CASSYRWGKLFF.

The chain recombines TRBV3-1 with TRBJ1-1, with a tentative D call TRBD1 (5 bases). The length of the CDR3 is 13 residues. Germline-derived CDR1 and CDR2 are LGHDT and YNNKEL (reference sequence). V dropped 6 bases and J dropped 1 base, with 9 bases sitting between them. CDR3 sequence reads: CASRGEPNTEAFF. The CDR3 DNA follows: TGTGCCAGCAGAGGGGAACCGAACACTGAAGCTTTCTTT.

This clonotype was counted a few times. The chain uses TRBV21-1 and TRBJ2-5. TRBV21-1 corresponds to a pseudogene. The CDR3 is 14 residues long. The DNA for the CDR3 is TGTGCCAGCAGCAGCCTTTCAAAAAGAGAGACCCAGTACTTC. Translation: CASSSLSKRETQYF.

This clonotype was observed many times. CDR3 residues: CASSFGTGQETQYF. The CDR3 DNA follows: TGTGCCAGCAGTTTTGGGACAGGTCAAGAGACCCAGTACTTC. The rearrangement links TRBV12-3 or TRBV12-4 to TRBJ2-5; TRBD1 agrees at 8 bases. V lost 3 bases, J lost 2 bases, and 2 bases stayed unmatched. The CDR3 runs 14 residues.